A selection of T cell receptor beta chains follows, all from one sample in a study of cytotoxic CD8 clonotypes in ibrutinib-treated CLL. Sequencing used immunoSEQ multiplex PCR; TCRdb keeps in-frame clones, though not all of them. The table lists under 45,000 clones, 65% to 70% of them singletons, with under 8% in the top ten. Source: PBMCs, taken at disease progression, from a patient treated with ibrutinib. The receptors were sampled from a human donor with chronic lymphocytic leukemia. Each CDR3 is given with its conserved first and last residue. Fields, in order: CDR3 DNA, CDR3 protein, CDR3 length, D gene, V gene, J gene, clone size. The D gene is left open where the match is weak. Part of the rows lack a size; the others show once, few, many or a class for expanded clones.

CDR3nt: TGTGCCAGCAGCACCGGGGGGGGCCTCGAGCAGTACTTC
CDR3aa: CASSTGGGLEQYF
len: 13
d_gene: TRBD2
v_gene: TRBV5-4
j_gene: TRBJ2-7
abundance: NA

CDR3nt: TGCGCCAGCAGCCAACGGACTAGCGGGGCCTACAATGAGCAGTTCTTC
CDR3aa: CASSQRTSGAYNEQFF
len: 16
d_gene: TRBD2
v_gene: TRBV4-1
j_gene: TRBJ2-1
abundance: NA

CDR3nt: TGTGCCAGCAGTTTACTTGGGGGAAACTATGGCTACACCTTC
CDR3aa: CASSLLGGNYGYTF
len: 14
d_gene: NA
v_gene: TRBV28
j_gene: TRBJ1-2
abundance: NA

CDR3nt: TGTGCCAGCAGCCCTCAGACTGGTAACTTAGCCAAAAACATTCAGTACTTC
CDR3aa: CASSPQTGNLAKNIQYF
len: 17
d_gene: NA
v_gene: TRBV7-8
j_gene: TRBJ2-4
abundance: NA

CDR3nt: TGTGCCAGCTCACCACAGGGAGCGGGCTACGAGCAGTACTTC
CDR3aa: CASSPQGAGYEQYF
len: 14
d_gene: NA
v_gene: TRBV18
j_gene: TRBJ2-7
abundance: NA

CDR3nt: TGCGCCAGCAGCTTGGCCCTAGACATCCAAGAGACCCAGTACTTC
CDR3aa: CASSLALDIQETQYF
len: 15
d_gene: NA
v_gene: TRBV5-1
j_gene: TRBJ2-5
abundance: few

CDR3nt: TGTGCCTGGAGTCCTGGGACAGGGAAGTTGTTAGATACGCAGTATTTT
CDR3aa: CAWSPGTGKLLDTQYF
len: 16
d_gene: TRBD1
v_gene: TRBV30
j_gene: TRBJ2-3
abundance: once

CDR3nt: TGTGCGAGCGGGGCGGGAGTGGGGAATGAGCAGTTCTTC
CDR3aa: CASGAGVGNEQFF
len: 13
d_gene: TRBD2
v_gene: TRBV11-2
j_gene: TRBJ2-1
abundance: NA

CDR3nt: TGTGCCAGCTCACCGCAACAGGACACCGGGGAGCTGTTTTTT
CDR3aa: CASSPQQDTGELFF
len: 14
d_gene: NA
v_gene: TRBV18
j_gene: TRBJ2-2
abundance: few

CDR3nt: TGTGCCAGCAGAGAAGTCGGGGCCAGGGCTCACGAGCAGTACTTC
CDR3aa: CASREVGARAHEQYF
len: 15
d_gene: NA
v_gene: TRBV28
j_gene: TRBJ2-7
abundance: NA

CDR3nt: TGCGCCAGCAGCCAAGATTGGGACAACCAAGAGACCCAGTACTTC
CDR3aa: CASSQDWDNQETQYF
len: 15
d_gene: NA
v_gene: TRBV4-1
j_gene: TRBJ2-5
abundance: NA

CDR3nt: TGTGCCAGCGAGACTAGCGGGCCCGGATCATACGAGCAGTACTTC
CDR3aa: CASETSGPGSYEQYF
len: 15
d_gene: TRBD2
v_gene: TRBV27
j_gene: TRBJ2-7
abundance: few

CDR3nt: TGTGCCAGCAGCTCGGACAGGGGGTCCACCGGGGAGCTGTTTTTT
CDR3aa: CASSSDRGSTGELFF
len: 15
d_gene: TRBD1
v_gene: TRBV6-5
j_gene: TRBJ2-2
abundance: few

CDR3nt: TGCGCCAGCAGCTTGGATGCGGGGTTAAGGTTCTTC
CDR3aa: CASSLDAGLRFF
len: 12
d_gene: NA
v_gene: TRBV5-1
j_gene: TRBJ2-1
abundance: NA

CDR3nt: TGTGCCAGTAGCTCCCCCTACGGGACAGGGGGCGCGGTCGGGGAGCTGTTTTTT
CDR3aa: CASSSPYGTGGAVGELFF
len: 18
d_gene: TRBD1
v_gene: TRBV19
j_gene: TRBJ2-2
abundance: NA

CDR3nt: TGTGCCAGCAGTTACGGTCAGGGAATCACCGGGGAGCTGTTTTTT
CDR3aa: CASSYGQGITGELFF
len: 15
d_gene: NA
v_gene: TRBV6-5
j_gene: TRBJ2-2
abundance: NA

CDR3nt: TGTGCCAGCAGCAAATTGAGATTCTACGAGCAGTACTTC
CDR3aa: CASSKLRFYEQYF
len: 13
d_gene: NA
v_gene: TRBV21-1
j_gene: TRBJ2-7
abundance: once

CDR3nt: TGCGCCAGCAGCTTGAATCTGGGCAATGAGCAGTTCTTC
CDR3aa: CASSLNLGNEQFF
len: 13
d_gene: NA
v_gene: TRBV5-1
j_gene: TRBJ2-1
abundance: NA

CDR3nt: TGTGCCAGCACCCCGACTAGCGGGAGGGGTACAGATACGCAGTATTTT
CDR3aa: CASTPTSGRGTDTQYF
len: 16
d_gene: TRBD2
v_gene: TRBV25-1
j_gene: TRBJ2-3
abundance: NA

CDR3nt: TGTGCCAGCGGACTAGCGAGCACCGGGGAGCTGTTTTTT
CDR3aa: CASGLASTGELFF
len: 13
d_gene: TRBD2
v_gene: TRBV7-6
j_gene: TRBJ2-2
abundance: NA

CDR3nt: TGTGCCAGCTCTTTGACAGGATCATACACTGAAGCTTTCTTT
CDR3aa: CASSLTGSYTEAFF
len: 14
d_gene: NA
v_gene: TRBV7-9
j_gene: TRBJ1-1
abundance: NA

CDR3nt: TGCGCCAGCAGCCCAAATTACAGGGAGAACACTGAAGCTTTCTTT
CDR3aa: CASSPNYRENTEAFF
len: 15
d_gene: NA
v_gene: TRBV5-1
j_gene: TRBJ1-1
abundance: NA

CDR3nt: TGTGCCAGCAGCTCAACAGGGGTCTATGGCTACACCTTC
CDR3aa: CASSSTGVYGYTF
len: 13
d_gene: TRBD1
v_gene: TRBV28
j_gene: TRBJ1-2
abundance: NA

CDR3nt: TGTGCCAGCAGCTTAGGGGCTAGTCTCGAGCAGTACTTC
CDR3aa: CASSLGASLEQYF
len: 13
d_gene: NA
v_gene: TRBV7-3
j_gene: TRBJ2-7
abundance: NA

CDR3nt: TGTGCCAGCAGTACCCGGGCTAGCAGCACAGATACGCAGTATTTT
CDR3aa: CASSTRASSTDTQYF
len: 15
d_gene: NA
v_gene: TRBV27
j_gene: TRBJ2-3
abundance: NA

CDR3nt: TGTGCCAGCAGCTCCCTACGGGAAGCAGAATACTACGAGCAGTACTTC
CDR3aa: CASSSLREAEYYEQYF
len: 16
d_gene: NA
v_gene: TRBV21-1
j_gene: TRBJ2-7
abundance: NA

CDR3nt: TGCGCCAGCAGTCAAGGCAGGGAAGCATACGAGCAGTACTTC
CDR3aa: CASSQGREAYEQYF
len: 14
d_gene: NA
v_gene: TRBV23-1
j_gene: TRBJ2-7
abundance: NA

CDR3nt: TGTGCCAGCAGTCAAGGACTAGCGTATGGGTTCTTC
CDR3aa: CASSQGLAYGFF
len: 12
d_gene: TRBD2
v_gene: TRBV6-6
j_gene: TRBJ2-1
abundance: NA

CDR3nt: TGTGCCAGCAGCTTAGTTAGGGCACAGGGAGGGTCACCCCTCCACTTT
CDR3aa: CASSLVRAQGGSPLHF
len: 16
d_gene: NA
v_gene: TRBV7-8
j_gene: TRBJ1-6
abundance: NA

CDR3nt: TGCGCCAGCAGCCAAGAAGAGGGTGGAGGGGCTTCCTACAATGAGCAGTTCTTC
CDR3aa: CASSQEEGGGASYNEQFF
len: 18
d_gene: NA
v_gene: TRBV4-3
j_gene: TRBJ2-1
abundance: NA

CDR3nt: TGTGCCAGCAGCGTAGATAAGGGGGCCCAAGAGACCCAGTACTTC
CDR3aa: CASSVDKGAQETQYF
len: 15
d_gene: TRBD1
v_gene: TRBV9
j_gene: TRBJ2-5
abundance: NA

CDR3nt: TGTGCCAGCAGTTTACGCGGGAGAAAGGACATTCAGTACTTC
CDR3aa: CASSLRGRKDIQYF
len: 14
d_gene: TRBD2
v_gene: TRBV27
j_gene: TRBJ2-4
abundance: few

CDR3nt: TGTGCCAGCAGCTTAGGGTCGCGCGACTCCCTCTATGGCTACACCTTC
CDR3aa: CASSLGSRDSLYGYTF
len: 16
d_gene: NA
v_gene: TRBV7-6
j_gene: TRBJ1-2
abundance: NA

CDR3nt: TGTGCCAGTAGTCCCCGGACAGGGTTAGAATGGGGCACTGAAGCTTTCTTT
CDR3aa: CASSPRTGLEWGTEAFF
len: 17
d_gene: TRBD1
v_gene: TRBV19
j_gene: TRBJ1-1
abundance: NA

CDR3nt: TGTGCCAGCAGCGTAGATAGCGGGAGCCCCGCAGATACGCAGTATTTT
CDR3aa: CASSVDSGSPADTQYF
len: 16
d_gene: TRBD2
v_gene: TRBV9
j_gene: TRBJ2-3
abundance: NA

CDR3nt: TGTGCCAGCCGAACACAGGGACAGGTTAGAGATACGCAGTATTTT
CDR3aa: CASRTQGQVRDTQYF
len: 15
d_gene: TRBD1
v_gene: TRBV25-1
j_gene: TRBJ2-3
abundance: NA

CDR3nt: TGCAGTGCTCCACTGAGGGATACGCAGTATTTT
CDR3aa: CSAPLRDTQYF
len: 11
d_gene: NA
v_gene: TRBV20-1
j_gene: TRBJ2-3
abundance: NA

CDR3nt: TGTGCCAGCAGTCCACCCGGGGCGGGGACACGAACCCAAGAGACCCAGTACTTC
CDR3aa: CASSPPGAGTRTQETQYF
len: 18
d_gene: NA
v_gene: TRBV28
j_gene: TRBJ2-5
abundance: few

CDR3nt: TGTGCCAGCAGTGAGCCAGGAACTAACACCGGGGAGCTGTTTTTT
CDR3aa: CASSEPGTNTGELFF
len: 15
d_gene: NA
v_gene: TRBV25-1
j_gene: TRBJ2-2
abundance: few

CDR3nt: TGCGCCAGCAGCCAAGGAATAGCGGCAGATACGCAGTATTTT
CDR3aa: CASSQGIAADTQYF
len: 14
d_gene: NA
v_gene: TRBV4-3
j_gene: TRBJ2-3
abundance: NA

CDR3nt: TGTGCCAGCAGTTTGTTGGAACCGGACAGCTACACCTTC
CDR3aa: CASSLLEPDSYTF
len: 13
d_gene: NA
v_gene: TRBV28
j_gene: TRBJ1-2
abundance: NA

CDR3nt: TGTGCCAGCAGCCGAGGGGGAGGGGGAAGCACAGATACGCAGTATTTT
CDR3aa: CASSRGGGGSTDTQYF
len: 16
d_gene: NA
v_gene: TRBV11-3
j_gene: TRBJ2-3
abundance: once

CDR3nt: TGTGCCAGCAGCCACCGAGGCATTTCCTACAATGAGCAGTTCTTC
CDR3aa: CASSHRGISYNEQFF
len: 15
d_gene: NA
v_gene: TRBV7-2
j_gene: TRBJ2-1
abundance: NA